One and the same sample provided the 13 T cell receptor beta chains below, sequenced in a study of cytomegalovirus exposure and HLA in healthy donors. The study ran its PCR with 60 Vbeta and 13 Jbeta primers. Clones were read by immunoSEQ multiplex PCR, and TCRdb kept only the in-frame ones, dropping some. The sample lists some 95,000 clones; 78% were seen once. The sample was PBMCs. Source of these receptors: a middle-aged woman in good health and CMV-seropositive.

This clone showed up just once. This chain's CDR3 is CASSLVLAGNNEQFF. As DNA, the CDR3 is TGTGCCAGCAGCTTGGTACTAGCGGGGAACAATGAGCAGTTCTTC. This chain joins TRBV5-6 and TRBJ2-1; 10 positions agree with TRBD2. There are 15 residues in the CDR3. Germline lookup yields CDR1 SGHDT and CDR2 YYEEEE. V was clipped by 0 bases and J by 5 bases; unmatched bases: 2. The full variable domain, completed using reference TRBV5-6 and TRBJ2-1, is DAGVTQSPTHLIKTRGQQVTLRCSPKSGHDTVSWYQQALGQGPQFIFQYYEEEERQRGNFPDRFSGHQFPNYSSELNVNALLLGDSALYLCASSLVLAGNNEQFFGPGTRLTVL.

The chain has TRBV4-1 and TRBJ1-5; D gene ambiguous. Germline V gene data show CDR1 as MGHRA and CDR2 as YSYEKL. Trimming left V 0 bases short and J 8 bases short, with 14 bases between. This CDR3 spans 15 amino acids. This chain's CDR3 is CASSQDRGVLEPQHF. In DNA, the CDR3 is TGCGCCAGCAGCCAAGATAGAGGTGTTCTTGAGCCCCAGCATTTT.

The chain is built from TRBV27 and TRBJ1-1; D is undetermined. The CDR3 covers 14 residues. The germline CDR1 and CDR2 sequences are MNHEY and SMNVEV (reference sequence). Deletions cut 1 base from V and 1 base from J, with 7 bases between. Here the CDR3 reads CASSLWSGNTEAFF. The CDR3 DNA is TGTGCCAGCAGTTTATGGTCGGGGAACACTGAAGCTTTCTTT.

This rearrangement joins TRBV16 to TRBJ1-2; D gene ambiguous. The CDR3 contains 12 residues. CDR1 KGHSY and CDR2 FQNENV come from the germline V gene. V shed 3 bases and J shed 8 bases, with 10 bases lying between them. This CDR3 is CASSQIAWGYTF. The DNA of the CDR3 is TGTGCCAGCAGCCAGATAGCGTGGGGCTACACCTTC. Drawing the rest from reference TRBV16 and TRBJ1-2, the complete variable domain is GEEVAQTPKHLVRGEGQKAKLYCAPIKGHSYVFWYQQVLKNEFKFLISFQNENVFDETGMPKERFSAKCLPNSPCSLEIQATKLEDSAVYFCASSQIAWGYTFGSGTRLTVV.

The chain links TRBV29-1 to TRBJ2-3; D uncertain. The germline gives CDR1 SQVTM, CDR2 ANQGSEA. This CDR3 region has 11 residues. Between the trimmed V and J ends, which lost 6 bases and 5 bases, there was a span of 9 bases. CDR3 sequence reads: CSVEPLDTQYF. CDR3 DNA: TGCAGCGTGGAACCTTTAGATACGCAGTATTTT.

There are a few counts of this clone. The CDR3 region is CASKMVVGADTQYF. CDR3 nucleotides: TGTGCCAGCAAGATGGTCGTCGGGGCAGATACGCAGTATTTT. This chain joins TRBV2 and TRBJ2-3; possibly TRBD2 for D (5 bases). The CDR3 runs 14 residues. Germline-derived CDR1 and CDR2 are SNHLY and FYNNEI. The germline V and J ends were trimmed by 7 bases and 4 bases, with 15 bases remaining between them.

The rearrangement joins TRBV6-6 to TRBJ2-3; the D gene is possibly TRBD2 (6 bases). From germline, CDR1 is MNHNY and CDR2 SVGAGI (reference sequence). CDR3 size: 14 residues. V lost 5 bases and J lost 5, with 14 bases in between. In DNA form, the CDR3 reads TGTGCCAGCAGTAAGACTAGTGCCCAAGATACGCAGTATTTT. It is translated as CASSKTSAQDTQYF.

The table lists this clone with a few counts. The J gene is TRBJ1-2, the V gene TRBV28, with 10 bases identical to TRBD1. Per the germline V gene, CDR1 is MDHEN and CDR2 is SYDVKM. V shed 5 bases, J shed 1 base, and the junction held 4 bases outside the gene matches. This CDR3 has 15 amino acids. The CDR3 DNA sequence: TGTGCCAGCAGTCCCGGGACAGGGGTTAACTATGGCTACACCTTC. It specifies CASSPGTGVNYGYTF.

This clone was counted only a few times. The rearrangement joins TRBV19 to TRBJ2-7; D remains ambiguous. Trimming removed 7 bases from V and 0 bases from J, with 19 bases in between. Germline assignment: CDR1 LNHDA and CDR2 SQIVND (reference sequence). The CDR3 consists of 16 residues. CDR3 residues: CASKNRRMKSSYEQYF. The CDR3 DNA is TGTGCCAGTAAGAACCGAAGAATGAAGAGCTCCTACGAGCAGTACTTC.

Only one count was recorded for this clone. The CDR3 nucleotides read TGTGCCAGCAGCTTAGATAACGGGGAGCTGTTTTTT. Residues: CASSLDNGELFF. The rearrangement links TRBV7-9 to TRBJ2-2; D is ambiguous. Germline CDR1 SEHNR, CDR2 FQNEAQ (reference sequence). V dropped 1 base and J dropped 7 bases, with 4 bases sitting between them. There are 12 residues in the CDR3.

The chain employs TRBV5-4 and TRBJ1-2; D is unclear. The germline V gene has CDR1 SGHNT and CDR2 YYREEE (reference sequence). V was clipped by 0 bases and J by 7 bases, with 10 bases between them. This CDR3 is 13 amino acids long. CDR3 nucleotide sequence: TGTGCCAGCAGCTTGGGAAGCGACGGTGGCTACACCTTC. This encodes CASSLGSDGGYTF.

The chain recombines TRBV5-1 with TRBJ2-7; 7 nucleotides align to TRBD2. The V segment lost 0 bases and the J segment 5 bases; nucleotides outside the gene matches: 8. The CDR3 covers 15 residues. Looked up from germline, CDR1 is SGHRS and CDR2 is YFSETQ. The CDR3 DNA sequence: TGCGCCAGCAGCTTGGAGTGGGCGGGAGTCGACGAGCAGTACTTC. Protein: CASSLEWAGVDEQYF.

This clone is medium-sized (0.01 to 0.1%) in the sample. The chain recombines TRBV5-3 with TRBJ2-6; 7 bases agree with TRBD1. TRBV5-3 is an ORF; its function is uncertain. With V trimmed by 9 bases and J by 0 bases, 9 bases remained unmatched. The CDR3 totals 16 residues. The CDR3 coding sequence is TGTGCCACCGCAAGGGACAGCAGCTCTGGGGCCAACGTCCTGACTTTC. Its protein product is CATARDSSSGANVLTF.